This TCR beta chain was captured in a study of blood T cell repertoires in COVID-19. Clones were sequenced by immunoSEQ multiplex PCR, and TCRdb holds only the in-frame ones, with some missing. The sample holds just over 200,000 clones, approximately 84% seen once. The ends lost 5 bases at V and 3 bases at J; junction bases unmatched: 9. Germline CDR1 is SGHVS and CDR2 is FNYEAQ. This CDR3 contains 17 residues. The chain is built from TRBV7-6 and TRBJ1-3; 11 bases align to TRBD1. This TCR came from an elderly man with acute or convalescent COVID-19. Input material: peripheral blood. CDR3 coding DNA: TGTGCCAGCAGCCCGCTTGTGGACAGGGGGCTTGGAAACACCATATATTTT. As protein: CASSPLVDRGLGNTIYF.